The next 21 T cell receptor beta chains were all read from a single sample in a study of blood T cells in healthy people across ages. Together with a sample-barcoded 5' primer, a J-beta primer mix was included in a second PCR lasting about 6 to 11 cycles. TCRdb reanalysed the 5' RACE reads using MiXCR and keeps one entry per CDR3 protein. This sample has fewer than 1,000,000 distinct CDR3 sequences, with around 43% found just once. The sample was blood. These TCRs come from a man between 60 and 70 years old in good health.

This clonotype was counted between two and nine times. The V and J genes are TRBV6-2 or TRBV6-3 and TRBJ2-2; no clear D gene. This CDR3 has 15 residues. Germline V gene sequence: CDR1 MNHEY, CDR2 SVGEGT. The V and J ends lost 4 bases and 10 bases respectively, with 19 bases between them. The CDR3 coding sequence is TGTGCCAGCAGTTCGCCGGGCTTTAGGGAACAGGAGCTGTTTTTT. This sequence encodes CASSSPGFREQELFF.

The chain links TRBV29-1 to TRBJ2-7; a weak D match, TRBD1 (7 bases). TRBJ2-4 explains the end of the DNA better; the J call may be wrong. Germline CDR1 reads SQVTM; CDR2 reads ANQGSEA. The CDR3 has 14 residues. The CDR3 region is CSFGLTGRGDIQYF. CDR3 bases: TGCAGCTTTGGCCTGACAGGGCGGGGAGACATTCAGTACTTC.

The rearrangement joins TRBV2 to TRBJ1-6, with a weak D call TRBD1 (5 bases). The V end lost 8 bases, the J end lost 8 bases, and 13 bases lay between the germline ends. Germline CDR1 and CDR2: SNHLY and FYNNEI. The CDR3 length is 13 residues. CDR3 coding DNA: TGTGCCAGCCCTCCCGGGACGGATTCACCCCTCCACTTT. The encoded protein is CASPPGTDSPLHF.

This clonotype was detected only a few times. This sequence joins TRBV6-2 or TRBV6-3 and TRBJ2-5; D remains ambiguous. The CDR3 extends over 14 amino acids. Germline CDR1 reads MNHEY; CDR2 reads SVGEGT. Trimming took off 10 bases at V and 5 bases at J, with 20 bases between the two ends. CDR3 sequence reads: CATTVAPPKETQYF. The CDR3 DNA sequence: TGTGCCACCACCGTGGCGCCGCCAAAGGAGACCCAGTACTTC.

This clonotype was seen repeatedly, ten times or more. The chain uses TRBV5-1 and TRBJ2-1; 9 nucleotides line up with TRBD2. V lost 5 bases to trimming and J lost 4 bases; unmatched junction nucleotides: 10. Germline V gene lookup returns CDR1 SGHRS and CDR2 YFSETQ. The CDR3 runs to 16 residues. The CDR3 loop reads CASRAASAGGYNEQFF. Here the CDR3 DNA reads TGCGCCAGCAGAGCCGCTTCAGCGGGGGGATACAATGAGCAGTTCTTC. Full variable domain (outside the CDR3, taken from reference TRBV5-1 and TRBJ2-1): KAGVTQTPRYLIKTRGQQVTLSCSPISGHRSVSWYQQTPGQGLQFLFEYFSETQRNKGNFPGRFSGRQFSNSRSEMNVSTLELGDSALYLCASRAASAGGYNEQFFGPGTRLTVL.

V is TRBV2 and J is TRBJ2-5; 11 bases are a match to TRBD1. CDR1 is SNHLY, CDR2 FYNNEI, per germline. V shed 6 bases and J 1 base; nucleotides not matched to a gene: 10. This CDR3 is built from 17 residues. CDR3 residues: CASRADRGRIIQETQYF. The CDR3 DNA sequence: TGTGCCAGCAGGGCGGACAGGGGGCGTATCATCCAAGAGACCCAGTACTTC.

V gene TRBV9 combines with J gene TRBJ2-3; D not certain. V was pared by 0 bases and J by 1 base, with 12 bases between. CDR1 and CDR2 (germline): SGDLS, YYNGEE. The CDR3 runs 16 residues. Written as DNA, the CDR3 is TGTGCCAGCAGCGTAGATCCCTTAGGAGGCACAGATACGCAGTATTTT. It codes for CASSVDPLGGTDTQYF.

The sample holds a few counts of this clonotype. J is TRBJ2-3 and V is TRBV5-1, with TRBD2 identical over 10 bases. The CDR3 is 16 amino acids. Germline CDR1 and CDR2: SGHRS and YFSETQ. V gave up 1 base and J gave up 2 bases; unmatched junction bases: 4. The CDR3 loop is CASSLTSGVVTDTQYF. DNA for the CDR3: TGCGCCAGCAGCTTGACTAGCGGGGTAGTCACAGATACGCAGTATTTT. The complete variable domain, with remaining parts taken from reference TRBV5-1 and TRBJ2-3, reads KAGVTQTPRYLIKTRGQQVTLSCSPISGHRSVSWYQQTPGQGLQFLFEYFSETQRNKGNFPGRFSGRQFSNSRSEMNVSTLELGDSALYLCASSLTSGVVTDTQYFGPGTRLTVL.

As to this clonotype: The junction departs from the called germline gene at one end, perhaps through a read error. The chain combines TRBV20-1 with TRBJ1-6; D perhaps matches TRBD1 (6 bases). Germline values: CDR1 DFQATT, CDR2 SNEGSKA (reference sequence). This CDR3 is 17 amino acids long. CDR3 DNA sequence: TGCAGTGCTGGAGAGACGGCGGGGGCGAGGGGCTCCTCACCCCTCCACTTT. Protein product: CSAGETAGARGSSPLHF.

This clonotype was observed a few times. The V call is TRBV6-1, the J call TRBJ2-3, with 12 bases that match TRBD1. The junction had 4 bases not matched to a gene; V was cut back by 4 bases and J by 5 bases. Germline-derived CDR1 and CDR2 are MNHNS and SASEGT. The CDR3 covers 15 residues. The CDR3 loop is CASSVGTGGQDTQYF. CDR3 DNA sequence: TGTGCCAGCAGTGTCGGGACAGGGGGCCAAGATACGCAGTATTTT.

As to this clonotype: A much larger clone sits a single nucleotide away, making a read error possible. The CDR3 DNA follows: TGCAGCGTTGGGTACAATGAGCAGTACTTC. It is translated as CSVGYNEQYF. The gene calls are TRBV29-1 and TRBJ2-5; no clear D gene. V lost 4 bases and J lost 11, with 11 bases in between. Germline CDR1 reads SQVTM; CDR2 reads ANQGSEA. The CDR3 covers 10 residues.

V usage is TRBV20-1 and J usage is TRBJ2-5, with 7 positions matching TRBD1. Losses at the gene ends were 0 bases for V and 5 bases for J; bases not matched to a gene: 15. Germline lookup yields CDR1 DFQATT and CDR2 SNEGSKA (reference sequence). This CDR3 comprises 17 residues. CDR3 sequence reads: CSARDQGTVYPTETQYF. The CDR3 DNA follows: TGCAGTGCTAGAGATCAAGGGACAGTGTATCCCACCGAGACCCAGTACTTC.

As for this clonotype: An end of the junction does not agree with germline; a read error may underlie this. The chain links TRBV7-9 to TRBJ2-3, with D perhaps matching TRBD1 (6 bases). This CDR3 comprises 14 residues. Germline CDR1 and CDR2: SEHNR and FQNEAQ (reference sequence). DNA of the CDR3: TGTTCCAGCAGCTTAAGCCAGGGGTCAGATACGCAGTATTTT. This translates into CSSSLSQGSDTQYF. The variable domain in full, with the rest retrieved from reference TRBV7-9 and TRBJ2-3, is DTGVSQNPRHKITKRGQNVTFRCDPISEHNRLYWYRQTLGQGPEFLTYFQNEAQLEKSRLLSDRFSAERPKGSFSTLEIQRTEQGDSAMYLCSSSLSQGSDTQYFGPGTRLTVL.

The V and J genes are TRBV25-1 and TRBJ1-2; D ambiguous. The CDR3 loop spans 12 amino acids. Germline V gene sequence: CDR1 MGHDK, CDR2 SYGVNS. V was clipped by 5 bases and J by 7 bases, with 11 bases between them. The CDR3 DNA sequence: TGTGCCAGCAGTTCCCTAACCTTTGGCTACACCTTC. Translation gives CASSSLTFGYTF.

The chain combines TRBV7-9 with TRBJ2-5, with D possibly being TRBD1 or TRBD2 (5 bases each). From germline, CDR1 is SEHNR and CDR2 FQNEAQ (reference sequence). V was cut by 2 bases and J by 2 bases, with 18 bases left in between. The length of the CDR3 is 17 residues. This CDR3 reads CASSLIPGPQAQETQYF. CDR3 coding DNA: TGTGCCAGCAGCTTAATACCGGGACCTCAGGCACAAGAGACCCAGTACTTC. Filled out from reference TRBV7-9 and TRBJ2-5, the complete variable domain reads DTGVSQNPRHKITKRGQNVTFRCDPISEHNRLYWYRQTLGQGPEFLTYFQNEAQLEKSRLLSDRFSAERPKGSFSTLEIQRTEQGDSAMYLCASSLIPGPQAQETQYFGPGTRLLVL.

The chain couples TRBV28 to TRBJ1-1; the D gene is possibly TRBD1 (6 bases). The V and J ends lost 6 bases and 3 bases respectively, with 11 bases between them. The CDR3 runs to 13 residues. The germline CDR1 and CDR2 sequences are MDHEN and SYDVKM. CDR3 protein: CASSGEGDTEAFF. The CDR3 nucleotides read TGTGCCAGCAGCGGAGAGGGGGACACTGAAGCTTTCTTT.

This clonotype was observed a handful of times. The chain combines TRBV25-1 with TRBJ2-5; D not resolved. Trimming stripped 3 bases from V and 0 bases from J, with 11 bases between. The CDR3 has 15 residues. Germline V lookup: CDR1 MGHDK, CDR2 SYGVNS. The CDR3 nucleotides read TGTGCCAGCAGTGATAGGACGCAACACCAAGAGACCCAGTACTTC. Its translation: CASSDRTQHQETQYF.

The rearrangement uses TRBV20-1 and TRBJ2-1; 7 nucleotides line up with TRBD2. CDR3 length equals 14 residues. Germline CDR1 is DFQATT and CDR2 is SNEGSKA (reference sequence). V was pared by 8 bases and J by 0 bases, with 7 bases of the junction left unmatched. Here the CDR3 reads CSSSGDHSYNEQFF. CDR3 nucleotide sequence: TGCAGTTCCAGCGGGGACCACTCCTACAATGAGCAGTTCTTC.

V gene TRBV3-1 combines with J gene TRBJ2-5, with unresolved D. The ends were cut back, 1 base at V and 5 bases at J, with 8 bases in the middle. The CDR3 length is 13 residues. Germline values: CDR1 LGHDT, CDR2 YNNKEL (reference sequence). The CDR3 DNA sequence: TGTGCCAGCAGCCAAGGGGATCGGGAGACCCAGTACTTC. It codes for CASSQGDRETQYF.

This clonotype was seen a handful of times. The chain combines TRBV6-2 or TRBV6-3 with TRBJ2-5; D call uncertain. V lost 4 bases, J lost 4 bases, and 13 bases lay in between. Germline CDR1 and CDR2: MNHEY and SVGEGT. The CDR3 sequence is 14 residues long. This CDR3 is CASSSSPGGETQYF. The CDR3 nucleotides are TGTGCCAGCAGTTCCTCTCCGGGTGGAGAGACCCAGTACTTC.

This clonotype was picked up a small number of times. The chain combines TRBV5-1 with TRBJ2-7; no clear D. This CDR3 has 12 residues. The V end was cut by 5 bases, the J end by 4 bases, with 10 bases between. The germline V gene encodes CDR1 SGHRS and CDR2 YFSETQ. CDR3 nucleotide sequence: TGCGCCAGCAGAATCGGTCATTACGAGCAGTACTTC. The encoded protein is CASRIGHYEQYF.